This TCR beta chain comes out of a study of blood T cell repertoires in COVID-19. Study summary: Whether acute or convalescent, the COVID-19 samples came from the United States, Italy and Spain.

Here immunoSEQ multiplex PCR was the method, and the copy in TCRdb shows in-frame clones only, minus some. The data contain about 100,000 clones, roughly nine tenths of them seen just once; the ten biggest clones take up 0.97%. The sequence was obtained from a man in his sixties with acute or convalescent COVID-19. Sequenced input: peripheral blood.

CDR3 in amino acids: CASSLGQILTDTQYF. The DNA of the CDR3 is TGTGCCAGCAGCTTAGGTCAAATACTCACAGATACGCAGTATTTT. The gene calls are TRBV11-3 and TRBJ2-3; the D is unclear. This CDR3 contains 15 residues. Per the germline V gene, CDR1 is SGHNT and CDR2 is YENEEA. V was pared by 1 base and J by 2 bases, with 10 bases between.